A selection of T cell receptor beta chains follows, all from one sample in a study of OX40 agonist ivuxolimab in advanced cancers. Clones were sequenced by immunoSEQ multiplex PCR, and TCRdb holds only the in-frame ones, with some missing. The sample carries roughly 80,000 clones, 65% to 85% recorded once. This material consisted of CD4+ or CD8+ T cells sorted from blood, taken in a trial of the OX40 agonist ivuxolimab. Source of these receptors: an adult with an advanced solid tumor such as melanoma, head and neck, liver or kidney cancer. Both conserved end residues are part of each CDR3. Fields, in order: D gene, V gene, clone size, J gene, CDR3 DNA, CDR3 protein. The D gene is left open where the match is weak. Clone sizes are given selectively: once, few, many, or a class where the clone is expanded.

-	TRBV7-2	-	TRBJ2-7	TGTGCCAGCAGCCTACAAGCCGGGACGAACTCCTACGAGCAGTACTTC	CASSLQAGTNSYEQYF
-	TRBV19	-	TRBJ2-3	TGTGCCAGTACCCCGGACTGGGCGGGCGCGATCACAGATACGCAGTATTTT	CASTPDWAGAITDTQYF
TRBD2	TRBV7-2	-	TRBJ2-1	TGTGCCAGCACCCTTACCACGGGAGGGGAGCAGTTCTTC	CASTLTTGGEQFF
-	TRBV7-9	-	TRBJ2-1	TGTGCCAGCAGAACGGAGGGGGTTGGCAATGAGCAGTTCTTC	CASRTEGVGNEQFF
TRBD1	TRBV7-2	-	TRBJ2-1	TGTGCCAGCAGCTTAGAACGCTCAGGGGGCAATGAGCAGTTCTTC	CASSLERSGGNEQFF
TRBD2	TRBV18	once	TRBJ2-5	TGTGCCAGCTCACCCCGCGGGACTAGCGATGAGTACCAGTACTTC	CASSPRGTSDEYQYF
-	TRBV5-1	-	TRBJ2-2	TGCGCCAGCAGGGAAGTGACCATTGACACCGGGGAGCTGTTTTTT	CASREVTIDTGELFF
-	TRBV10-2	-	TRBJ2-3	TGCGCCAGCCGTCCGGGACTCCTCACAGATACGCAGTATTTT	CASRPGLLTDTQYF
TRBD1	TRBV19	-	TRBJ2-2	TGTGCCAGTAGTATCCGTCGGGGACAGGGAGACACCGGGGAGCTGTTTTTT	CASSIRRGQGDTGELFF
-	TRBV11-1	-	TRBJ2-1	TGTGCCAGCAGCTTCGGGGAGAGCTCCTACAATGAGCAGTTCTTC	CASSFGESSYNEQFF
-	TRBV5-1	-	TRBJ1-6	TGCGCCAGCAGCTTGGGGCAGGCGAGCTCCTATAATTCACCCCTCCACTTT	CASSLGQASSYNSPLHF
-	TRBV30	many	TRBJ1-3	TGTGCCTGGAGTGGCTCTGGAAACACCATATATTTT	CAWSGSGNTIYF
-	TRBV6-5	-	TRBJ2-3	TGTGCCAGCAGTTACCTACACTCTGATACGCAGTATTTT	CASSYLHSDTQYF
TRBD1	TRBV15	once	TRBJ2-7	TGTGCCACCAGCAGAGATTTTGGGACAGGGGCCTACGAGCAGTACTTC	CATSRDFGTGAYEQYF
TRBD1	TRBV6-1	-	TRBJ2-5	TGTGCCAGCAGTGCAACCACAGGGGGCAGCGAGACCCAGTACTTC	CASSATTGGSETQYF
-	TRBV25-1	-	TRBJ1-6	TGTGCCAGCAGTGATCTATATTCCTATAATTCACCCCTCCACTTT	CASSDLYSYNSPLHF
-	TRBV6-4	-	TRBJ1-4	TGTGCCAGCAGTGTAGGAGAGGGGGATGAAAAACTGTTTTTT	CASSVGEGDEKLFF
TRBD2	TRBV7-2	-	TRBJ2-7	TGTGCCAGCAGCTGGCTTAGCGGGAGCTCCTACGAGCAGTACTTC	CASSWLSGSSYEQYF
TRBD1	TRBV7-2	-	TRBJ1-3	TGTGCCAGCAGCCCCCAGGGGGATTCTGGAAACACCATATATTTT	CASSPQGDSGNTIYF
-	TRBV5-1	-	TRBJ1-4	TGCGCCAGCAGCCGGGGGAGGACTAATGAAAAACTGTTTTTT	CASSRGRTNEKLFF
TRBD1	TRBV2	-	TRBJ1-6	TGTGCCAGTGTCAGGGGGGACAGCTCCTATAATTCACCCCTCCACTTT	CASVRGDSSYNSPLHF
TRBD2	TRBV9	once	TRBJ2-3	TGTGCCAGCAGCCCGGGGACTAGCGGGGTCACAGATACGCAGTATTTT	CASSPGTSGVTDTQYF
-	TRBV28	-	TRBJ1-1	TGTGCCAGCAGTTTGCTGGTAACTGAAGCTTTCTTT	CASSLLVTEAFF
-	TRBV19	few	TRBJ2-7	TGTGCCAGTAGTAGGGGGAGGTACGAGCAGTACTTC	CASSRGRYEQYF
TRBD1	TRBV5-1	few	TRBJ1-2	TGCGCCAGCAGCTCGAACGTACAGGGGTATGGCTACACCTTC	CASSSNVQGYGYTF
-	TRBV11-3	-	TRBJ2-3	TGTGCCAGCAGCTTAGTCTCCAGGGCAGATACGCAGTATTTT	CASSLVSRADTQYF
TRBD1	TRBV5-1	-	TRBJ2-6	TGCGCCAGCAGCCCAGGGACAGGCATGGCCAACGTCCTGACTTTC	CASSPGTGMANVLTF
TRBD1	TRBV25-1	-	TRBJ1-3	TGTGCCAGCAGTGAATTCGGACAGGGGGCAGGAAACACCATATATTTT	CASSEFGQGAGNTIYF